This TCR beta chain was obtained from a study of blood T cell repertoires in COVID-19. Study details: PBMCs, B-cell-depleted T cells, or T cells provided the cDNA or gDNA that made up the material.

This CDR3 region has 17 residues. Looked up from germline, CDR1 is LGHNA and CDR2 is YNFKEQ. Trimming removed 3 bases from V and 6 bases from J; junction bases left unmatched: 12. Authors' processing steps: Reference gene primer amplification gave nucleated cell count estimates. Using immunoSEQ multiplex PCR, the repertoire was profiled, and TCRdb retains in-frame clones only, with some absent. That table is the source of V, J and clone size, and D and trimming were worked out from the DNA. Altogether about 170,000 clones are present, more than 70% being singletons, with the ten largest covering roughly 2%.

The sequence came from a man aged 50 or older who had recovered from COVID-19. This chain joins TRBV4-2 and TRBJ2-1; 9 nucleotides line up with TRBD1. Sequencing used peripheral blood. CDR3 amino acids: CASSQLQGAVFFNEQFF. In DNA, the CDR3 is TGTGCCAGCAGCCAGTTACAGGGGGCGGTTTTCTTCAATGAGCAGTTCTTC.